A selection of T cell receptor beta chains follows, all from one sample in a study of response to subunit inactivated influenza vaccine. TCRdb reprocessed the RT-PCR reads via MiXCR and lists one record per CDR3 protein. This sample carries about 780,000 distinct CDR3 sequences, approximately 17% of them seen once, and the ten largest clones take roughly a tenth. Specimen: PBMCs from blood, collected more than 4 days after vaccination. These TCRs come from a man between 50 and 59 years old who received an inactivated influenza vaccine. The CDR3 runs from the conserved cysteine through the conserved F or W. A D gene is named only where the DNA matches it firmly. Size is omitted from some rows. Given values are once, few, many or a class for expanded clones.

j_gene: TRBJ2-7; abundance: few; v_gene: TRBV27; d_gene: .; CDR3aa: CASSSSPRGATYEQYF; CDR3nt: TGTGCCAGCAGTTCCTCCCCCAGGGGGGCAACCTACGAGCAGTACTTC
j_gene: TRBJ2-1; abundance: few; v_gene: TRBV7-8; d_gene: .; CDR3aa: CASSLPVYYNEQFF; CDR3nt: TGTGCCAGCAGCTTACCGGTCTATTACAATGAGCAGTTCTTC
j_gene: TRBJ2-2; abundance: many; v_gene: TRBV12-3/TRBV12-4; d_gene: .; CDR3aa: CASSSSELTNTGELFF; CDR3nt: TGTGCCAGCAGTTCCTCGGAGCTAACGAACACCGGGGAGCTGTTTTTT
j_gene: TRBJ2-7; abundance: .; v_gene: TRBV6-2/TRBV6-3; d_gene: TRBD1; CDR3aa: CASSGPGQGKYEQYF; CDR3nt: TGTGCCAGCAGTGGACCGGGACAGGGAAAGTACGAGCAGTACTTC
j_gene: TRBJ1-3; abundance: few; v_gene: TRBV12-3/TRBV12-4; d_gene: .; CDR3aa: CASSLVRGNTIYF; CDR3nt: TGTGCCAGCAGTTTGGTGAGGGGAAACACCATATATTTT
j_gene: TRBJ2-1; abundance: .; v_gene: TRBV28; d_gene: .; CDR3aa: CASRVDISLYNEQFF; CDR3nt: TGTGCCAGCAGGGTGGACATAAGTCTATACAATGAGCAGTTCTTC
j_gene: TRBJ2-1; abundance: few; v_gene: TRBV20-1; d_gene: TRBD2; CDR3aa: CSATTSGSLNEQFF; CDR3nt: TGCAGTGCCACTACTAGCGGGAGTCTTAATGAGCAGTTCTTC
j_gene: TRBJ1-2; abundance: few; v_gene: TRBV6-1; d_gene: TRBD1; CDR3aa: CASSPQTGYYGYTF; CDR3nt: TGTGCCAGCAGTCCTCAGACAGGGTACTATGGCTACACCTTC
j_gene: TRBJ1-5; abundance: few; v_gene: TRBV6-2/TRBV6-3; d_gene: .; CDR3aa: CASGPMGRGDQPQHF; CDR3nt: TGTGCCAGCGGCCCCATGGGGCGTGGGGATCAGCCCCAGCATTTT
j_gene: TRBJ2-5; abundance: .; v_gene: TRBV5-4; d_gene: .; CDR3aa: CASSLVGGPGQETQYF; CDR3nt: TGTGCCAGCAGCTTGGTCGGGGGGCCCGGACAAGAGACCCAGTACTTC
j_gene: TRBJ1-3; abundance: few; v_gene: TRBV6-6; d_gene: .; CDR3aa: CASIRGARDTIYF; CDR3nt: TGTGCCAGCATTCGGGGGGCACGAGACACCATATATTTT
j_gene: TRBJ1-1; abundance: few; v_gene: TRBV6-5; d_gene: .; CDR3aa: CASSYTGRTEAFF; CDR3nt: TGTGCCAGCAGTTATACAGGACGCACTGAAGCTTTCTTT
j_gene: TRBJ2-1; abundance: .; v_gene: TRBV3-1; d_gene: .; CDR3aa: CASSQESRLSNEQFF; CDR3nt: TGTGCCAGCAGCCAAGAAAGCCGTCTTAGTAATGAGCAGTTCTTC
j_gene: TRBJ2-1; abundance: .; v_gene: TRBV20-1; d_gene: TRBD2; CDR3aa: CSARAVRRGGRNEQFF; CDR3nt: TGCAGTGCTAGGGCGGTTAGGCGGGGGGGCCGTAATGAGCAGTTCTTC
j_gene: TRBJ1-6; abundance: many; v_gene: TRBV6-1; d_gene: .; CDR3aa: CASSEDPRANSPLHF; CDR3nt: TGTGCCAGCAGTGAAGACCCCCGAGCTAATTCACCCCTCCACTTT
j_gene: TRBJ2-7; abundance: .; v_gene: TRBV7-9; d_gene: .; CDR3aa: CASSFPRGEQYF; CDR3nt: TGTGCCAGCAGCTTCCCCCGAGGCGAGCAGTACTTC
j_gene: TRBJ1-5; abundance: few; v_gene: TRBV12-3/TRBV12-4; d_gene: .; CDR3aa: CASSLSTENQPQHF; CDR3nt: TGTGCCAGCAGTTTATCAACAGAAAATCAGCCCCAGCATTTT
j_gene: TRBJ2-7; abundance: few; v_gene: TRBV5-1; d_gene: TRBD1; CDR3aa: CASSLWKADRVSSYEQYF; CDR3nt: TGCGCCAGCAGCTTGTGGAAAGCGGACAGGGTGAGTTCCTACGAGCAGTACTTC
j_gene: TRBJ2-5; abundance: .; v_gene: TRBV3-1; d_gene: .; CDR3aa: CASTFGDSEETQYF; CDR3nt: TGTGCCAGCACCTTTGGGGACTCAGAAGAGACCCAGTACTTC
j_gene: TRBJ2-7; abundance: few; v_gene: TRBV4-2; d_gene: TRBD1; CDR3aa: CASSRTGTGDGYEQYF; CDR3nt: TGTGCCAGCAGCCGGACCGGGACAGGGGACGGTTACGAGCAGTACTTC
j_gene: TRBJ2-3; abundance: few; v_gene: TRBV12-3/TRBV12-4; d_gene: .; CDR3aa: CASSSGDHTDTQYF; CDR3nt: TGTGCCAGCAGTTCGGGGGATCACACAGATACGCAGTATTTT
j_gene: TRBJ1-4; abundance: few; v_gene: TRBV29-1; d_gene: TRBD1; CDR3aa: CSVTGAGGEKLFF; CDR3nt: TGCAGCGTAACAGGGGCCGGGGGTGAAAAACTGTTTTTT
j_gene: TRBJ2-1; abundance: few; v_gene: TRBV28; d_gene: TRBD2; CDR3aa: CASRQAGGNNEQFF; CDR3nt: TGTGCCAGCCGCCAAGCGGGAGGGAACAATGAGCAGTTCTTC
j_gene: TRBJ2-7; abundance: few; v_gene: TRBV29-1; d_gene: .; CDR3aa: CSVGSAYEQYF; CDR3nt: TGCAGCGTTGGATCAGCCTACGAGCAGTACTTC
j_gene: TRBJ2-2; abundance: few; v_gene: TRBV24-1; d_gene: TRBD1; CDR3aa: CATSDAGQGGTGELFF; CDR3nt: TGTGCCACCAGTGACGCGGGACAGGGCGGCACCGGGGAGCTGTTTTTT
j_gene: TRBJ1-5; abundance: few; v_gene: TRBV12-3/TRBV12-4; d_gene: TRBD1; CDR3aa: CASSLEQGGGQPQHF; CDR3nt: TGTGCCAGCAGTTTAGAGCAGGGGGGCGGCCAGCCCCAGCATTTT
j_gene: TRBJ2-3; abundance: few; v_gene: TRBV5-1; d_gene: TRBD2; CDR3aa: CASSLRTSGDTQYF; CDR3nt: TGCGCCAGCAGCCTTAGGACTAGCGGAGATACGCAGTATTTT
j_gene: TRBJ1-2; abundance: many; v_gene: TRBV12-3/TRBV12-4; d_gene: .; CDR3aa: CASSLEGNGYTF; CDR3nt: TGTGCCAGCAGTTTAGAAGGAAATGGCTACACCTTC
j_gene: TRBJ1-5; abundance: .; v_gene: TRBV2; d_gene: TRBD1; CDR3aa: CASSEGTGGSQPQHF; CDR3nt: TGTGCCAGCAGTGAAGGGACAGGGGGAAGTCAGCCCCAGCATTTT
j_gene: TRBJ2-7; abundance: .; v_gene: TRBV20-1; d_gene: .; CDR3aa: CSARDMGSSYEQYF; CDR3nt: TGCAGTGCTAGAGATATGGGCAGCTCCTACGAGCAGTACTTC